This TCR beta chain was captured by sequencing in a study of blood T cell repertoires in COVID-19. Study-level information: Sites across the United States, Italy and Spain contributed samples from acute and convalescent COVID-19. From T cells, B-cell-depleted T cells, or PBMCs came the material, which was cDNA or gDNA.

Per the study methods: Quantification of nucleated cells was approximated via reference gene primer amplification. Here immunoSEQ multiplex PCR was the method, and the copy in TCRdb shows in-frame clones only, minus some. V and J calls and clone size are those listed in that table; D and trimming were worked out from the DNA. There are 190,000 or so clones in the sample; about 87% occur only once, and approximately 2.7% lies in the top ten. This clone was found a few times. Other DNA sequences in the sample encode the same CDR3. Germline V gene sequence: CDR1 SNHLY, CDR2 FYNNEI. V was pared by 6 bases and J by 5 bases, with 19 bases between. The CDR3 covers 15 residues.

The sample comprised peripheral blood. This chain connects TRBV2 to TRBJ2-5; D is possibly TRBD2 (7 bases). The receptor was derived from a man aged 40-50 years with active or convalescent COVID-19. CDR3 coding DNA: TGTGCCAGCAGGGACCGTGGGGGGGGGCAGGAGACCCAGTACTTC. Translation: CASRDRGGGQETQYF.